Listed below are T cell receptor beta chains from one sample, sequenced in a study of blood T cell repertoires in COVID-19. Clones were sequenced by immunoSEQ multiplex PCR, and TCRdb holds only the in-frame ones, with some missing. Of under 85,000 clones in the sample, around 90% are singletons; the top ten hold 5% to 6%. The sample comprised peripheral blood. Receptor source: a man aged 50 to 59 with acute or convalescent COVID-19. Each CDR3 is given with its conserved first and last residue. A D gene is named only where the DNA matches it firmly. Expanded clones get a size class; other rows say once, few or many, or leave the size out.

D gene: NA; V gene: TRBV5-1; J gene: TRBJ2-2; clone size: NA; CDR3 DNA: TGCGCCAGCAGCCGGGTCGGGGACACCGGGGAGCTGTTTTTT; CDR3 protein: CASSRVGDTGELFF
D gene: TRBD1; V gene: TRBV5-8; J gene: TRBJ2-4; clone size: NA; CDR3 DNA: TGTGCCAGCAGCTTGTATGGGACAGGGGCGGACATTCAGTACTTC; CDR3 protein: CASSLYGTGADIQYF
D gene: NA; V gene: TRBV7-9; J gene: TRBJ2-6; clone size: NA; CDR3 DNA: TGTGCCAGCAGCCCCACCGGACGGGGGATACTCTCTGGGGCCAACGTCCTGACTTTC; CDR3 protein: CASSPTGRGILSGANVLTF
D gene: TRBD1; V gene: TRBV18; J gene: TRBJ1-1; clone size: once; CDR3 DNA: TGTGCCAGCTCACCATCGGGACAGGGGAACACTGAAGCTTTCTTT; CDR3 protein: CASSPSGQGNTEAFF
D gene: TRBD1; V gene: TRBV27; J gene: TRBJ2-5; clone size: few; CDR3 DNA: TGTGCCAGCAGTCCCCCTTCCCCGGGACAGAGGTCTATCTGGCAAGAGACCCAGTACTTC; CDR3 protein: CASSPPSPGQRSIWQETQYF
D gene: NA; V gene: TRBV15; J gene: TRBJ2-1; clone size: NA; CDR3 DNA: TGTGCCACCAGTACCGGGACAACCGAGCAGTTCTTC; CDR3 protein: CATSTGTTEQFF
D gene: NA; V gene: TRBV10-3; J gene: TRBJ2-5; clone size: NA; CDR3 DNA: TGTGCCATCAGCCAGATGCTCGACAGAAGCCAAGAGACCCAGTACTTC; CDR3 protein: CAISQMLDRSQETQYF
D gene: TRBD1; V gene: TRBV25-1; J gene: TRBJ2-5; clone size: NA; CDR3 DNA: TGTGCCAGCAGTACTCGGACAGGGGCCATACAAGAGACCCAGTACTTC; CDR3 protein: CASSTRTGAIQETQYF
D gene: TRBD1; V gene: TRBV19; J gene: TRBJ2-1; clone size: NA; CDR3 DNA: TGTGCCAGTAGTACGACAGGGGGCAAAGGCAATGAGCAGTTCTTC; CDR3 protein: CASSTTGGKGNEQFF
D gene: NA; V gene: TRBV7-9; J gene: TRBJ2-2; clone size: NA; CDR3 DNA: TGTGCCAGCAGCCACACGAACACCGGGGAGCTGTTTTTT; CDR3 protein: CASSHTNTGELFF
D gene: NA; V gene: TRBV24-1; J gene: TRBJ1-1; clone size: NA; CDR3 DNA: TGTGCCACCAGTGATTTAGTATCTTCGGGGGATAAGCTTCTCTTT; CDR3 protein: CATSDLVSSGDKLLF
D gene: NA; V gene: TRBV18; J gene: TRBJ2-1; clone size: NA; CDR3 DNA: TGTGCCAGCTCAAAGACCGGGGAGGTCAATGAGCAGTTCTTC; CDR3 protein: CASSKTGEVNEQFF
D gene: TRBD2; V gene: TRBV7-2; J gene: TRBJ2-2; clone size: NA; CDR3 DNA: TGTGCCAGCAGCACGGTATCGGGACTAGCGGGAGCGGGCGGGGAGCTGTTTTTT; CDR3 protein: CASSTVSGLAGAGGELFF
D gene: TRBD1; V gene: TRBV7-6; J gene: TRBJ2-5; clone size: NA; CDR3 DNA: TGTGCCAGCAGCTTAGGGACAGGGGGCGCGGGGACCCAGTACTTC; CDR3 protein: CASSLGTGGAGTQYF
D gene: TRBD1; V gene: TRBV6-6; J gene: TRBJ2-2; clone size: NA; CDR3 DNA: TGTGCCAGTACCGGGACAGGAAGCACCGGGGAGCTGTTTTTT; CDR3 protein: CASTGTGSTGELFF
D gene: NA; V gene: TRBV7-2; J gene: TRBJ2-7; clone size: once; CDR3 DNA: TGTGCCAGCAGCTCGGGACTCCATGCCTACGAGCAGTACTTC; CDR3 protein: CASSSGLHAYEQYF
D gene: TRBD1; V gene: TRBV4-1; J gene: TRBJ2-3; clone size: NA; CDR3 DNA: TGCGCCAGCAGCCAAGATAAGGGACAGGGGAATACGCAGTATTTT; CDR3 protein: CASSQDKGQGNTQYF
D gene: NA; V gene: TRBV20-1; J gene: TRBJ1-4; clone size: NA; CDR3 DNA: TGCAGTGCTATACTAAGGGAAAAACTGTTTTTT; CDR3 protein: CSAILREKLFF
D gene: NA; V gene: TRBV7-9; J gene: TRBJ2-5; clone size: NA; CDR3 DNA: TGTGCCAGCAGCCCCTCATGGGGAGAAACAGAGACCCAGTACTTC; CDR3 protein: CASSPSWGETETQYF
D gene: NA; V gene: TRBV5-8; J gene: TRBJ1-3; clone size: NA; CDR3 DNA: TGTGCCAGCAGCTTGGACAGGTCTGGAAACACCATATATTTT; CDR3 protein: CASSLDRSGNTIYF
D gene: NA; V gene: TRBV19; J gene: TRBJ2-3; clone size: NA; CDR3 DNA: TGTGCCAGTAGTATAGCAGGCAGAACAGATACGCAGTATTTT; CDR3 protein: CASSIAGRTDTQYF
D gene: TRBD1; V gene: TRBV4-3; J gene: TRBJ1-5; clone size: NA; CDR3 DNA: TGCGCCAGCAGCCAAGATGGACAGGGCAGTCAGCCCCAGCATTTT; CDR3 protein: CASSQDGQGSQPQHF
D gene: NA; V gene: TRBV19; J gene: TRBJ2-1; clone size: NA; CDR3 DNA: TGTGCCAGTAGTATTAGGAGACAGGTCCACAATGAGCAGTTCTTC; CDR3 protein: CASSIRRQVHNEQFF
D gene: NA; V gene: TRBV27; J gene: TRBJ2-1; clone size: NA; CDR3 DNA: TGTGCCAGCAGTTTGCGGGGGCTGAACAATGAGCAGTTCTTC; CDR3 protein: CASSLRGLNNEQFF
D gene: NA; V gene: TRBV6-2/TRBV6-3; J gene: TRBJ2-7; clone size: NA; CDR3 DNA: TGTGCCAGCAGCCTCGTCCTTCCTCACGAGCAGTACTTC; CDR3 protein: CASSLVLPHEQYF
D gene: TRBD1; V gene: TRBV24-1; J gene: TRBJ1-5; clone size: NA; CDR3 DNA: TGTGCCACCAGTTCCACAGGGGGCAATCAGCCCCAGCATTTT; CDR3 protein: CATSSTGGNQPQHF
D gene: NA; V gene: TRBV30; J gene: TRBJ1-1; clone size: NA; CDR3 DNA: TGTGCCTGGAGTGTACAGGATTACACTGAAGCTTTCTTT; CDR3 protein: CAWSVQDYTEAFF
D gene: NA; V gene: TRBV29-1; J gene: TRBJ1-1; clone size: NA; CDR3 DNA: TGCAGCGTTGGGGCGAACACTGAAGCTTTCTTT; CDR3 protein: CSVGANTEAFF
D gene: NA; V gene: TRBV9; J gene: TRBJ1-2; clone size: once; CDR3 DNA: TGTGCCTCCGGACAAAACTATGGCTACACCTTC; CDR3 protein: CASGQNYGYTF
D gene: TRBD2; V gene: TRBV6-5; J gene: TRBJ2-7; clone size: NA; CDR3 DNA: TGTGCCAGCAATCCTTCGGGAGGGCTTTACGAGCAGTACTTC; CDR3 protein: CASNPSGGLYEQYF
D gene: NA; V gene: TRBV9; J gene: TRBJ1-2; clone size: NA; CDR3 DNA: TGTGCCCGCCGCGGCGGGGGGGGAGCTAACTATGGCTACACCTTC; CDR3 protein: CARRGGGGANYGYTF
D gene: TRBD2; V gene: TRBV7-9; J gene: TRBJ2-3; clone size: NA; CDR3 DNA: TGTGCCAGCAGCTTAGCCCCCGGGGGGATGGTTACAGATACGCAGTATTTT; CDR3 protein: CASSLAPGGMVTDTQYF
D gene: NA; V gene: TRBV23-1; J gene: TRBJ2-6; clone size: few; CDR3 DNA: TGCGCCAGCAGTCTCTTGCGGGTAAGCTCTGGGGCCAACGTCCTGACTTTC; CDR3 protein: CASSLLRVSSGANVLTF
D gene: TRBD1; V gene: TRBV11-2; J gene: TRBJ1-2; clone size: NA; CDR3 DNA: TGTGCCAGCAGCTCTTCCGGGACAGGGAGAATTTCGAACTATGGCTACACCTTC; CDR3 protein: CASSSSGTGRISNYGYTF
D gene: NA; V gene: TRBV2; J gene: TRBJ2-4; clone size: NA; CDR3 DNA: TGTGCCAGCAGAACTACAGGGGCCAAAAACATTCAGTACTTC; CDR3 protein: CASRTTGAKNIQYF
D gene: NA; V gene: TRBV19; J gene: TRBJ1-1; clone size: NA; CDR3 DNA: TGTGCCAGTCTGCGGACAACTGGGGCTGAAGCTTTCTTT; CDR3 protein: CASLRTTGAEAFF
D gene: TRBD2; V gene: TRBV5-1; J gene: TRBJ2-1; clone size: NA; CDR3 DNA: TGCGCCAGCTACGGGGGGGTCTCCTACAATGAGCAGTTCTTC; CDR3 protein: CASYGGVSYNEQFF
D gene: NA; V gene: TRBV9; J gene: TRBJ1-1; clone size: NA; CDR3 DNA: TGTGCCAGCAGCGTAGTGGGGATAGGGGACACTGAAGCTTTCTTT; CDR3 protein: CASSVVGIGDTEAFF
D gene: NA; V gene: TRBV24-1; J gene: TRBJ2-1; clone size: NA; CDR3 DNA: TGTGCCACCCGCGGACTGGGGAACAATGAGCAGTTCTTC; CDR3 protein: CATRGLGNNEQFF
D gene: TRBD2; V gene: TRBV18; J gene: TRBJ2-1; clone size: NA; CDR3 DNA: TGTGCCAGCTCACCAGAACTAGCGGGAGGAAATGAGCAGTTCTTC; CDR3 protein: CASSPELAGGNEQFF
D gene: TRBD1; V gene: TRBV7-9; J gene: TRBJ2-1; clone size: NA; CDR3 DNA: TGTGCCAGCAGCTATGGACAGGGGGAATACAATGAGCAGTTCTTC; CDR3 protein: CASSYGQGEYNEQFF
D gene: NA; V gene: TRBV9; J gene: TRBJ1-3; clone size: NA; CDR3 DNA: TGTGCCAGCAGCCGGACCGGGGTCGTTTCGAACACCATATATTTT; CDR3 protein: CASSRTGVVSNTIYF
D gene: TRBD2; V gene: TRBV7-9; J gene: TRBJ2-2; clone size: NA; CDR3 DNA: TGTGCCAGCAGGCCGGGACTAGAGGCCGGGGAGCTGTTTTTT; CDR3 protein: CASRPGLEAGELFF
D gene: NA; V gene: TRBV7-2; J gene: TRBJ2-3; clone size: NA; CDR3 DNA: TGTGCCAGCAGCAAGGACTTCCACACAGATACGCAGTATTTT; CDR3 protein: CASSKDFHTDTQYF
D gene: NA; V gene: TRBV7-8; J gene: TRBJ2-5; clone size: NA; CDR3 DNA: TGTGCCAGCAGCATGGGACACCGAGGGACGGAGACCCAGTACTTC; CDR3 protein: CASSMGHRGTETQYF